The next 19 T cell receptor beta chains were all read from a single sample in a study of technical replicates of blood from several donors. Sequenced by immunoSEQ multiplex PCR; TCRdb stores in-frame clones only, minus some. The sample lists 75,000 to 90,000 clones; roughly 91% were seen once. What was sequenced was T cells isolated from PBMCs. Receptors were obtained from a human donor in good health.

To note about this clone: The junction does not match germline at one end; this may be a read error. The genes are TRBV7-7 and TRBJ1-4, with D perhaps TRBD1 (5 bases). CDR1 SSHAT and CDR2 FNYEAQ come from the germline V gene (reference sequence). CDR3 length: 15 residues. This CDR3 reads CASSPATDEYEKLFF. CDR3 DNA: TGTGCTAGCAGCCCAGCGACAGACGAGTATGAAAAACTGTTTTTT.

The CDR3 reads CASSFLAGVERETQYF. For the CDR3, the DNA is TGTGCCAGCAGTTTTCTAGCGGGAGTTGAAAGGGAGACCCAGTACTTC. The chain is built from TRBV28 and TRBJ2-5; TRBD2 aligns across 10 bases. The CDR3 length is 16 residues. From germline, CDR1 is MDHEN and CDR2 SYDVKM. The junction had 9 bases not matched to a gene; V was cut back by 3 bases and J by 5 bases.

The chain employs TRBV4-1 and TRBJ2-7, with D perhaps TRBD2 (5 bases). The CDR3 spans 16 residues. V lost 2 bases and J lost 3, with 17 bases in between. Germline V gene data show CDR1 as MGHRA and CDR2 as YSYEKL. In nucleotides, the CDR3 is TGCGCCAGCAGCCAACAAATCTCTTTCGGGAACTACGAGCAGTACTTC. It yields the protein CASSQQISFGNYEQYF.

The rearrangement joins TRBV21-1 to TRBJ1-1; the DNA was not compared with TRBD1, the D call given in the table. TRBV21-1 is labeled a pseudogene. This CDR3 spans 17 amino acids. This CDR3 reads CASSKRWTGHPNTEAFF. CDR3 in DNA: TGTGCCAGCAGCAAAAGGTGGACAGGGCATCCGAACACTGAAGCTTTCTTT.

There are a few counts of this clone. J is TRBJ1-1 and V is TRBV4-3, with D uncertain. V was clipped by 2 bases and J by 2 bases, with 12 bases between them. The germline V gene encodes CDR1 LGHNA and CDR2 YSLEER. This CDR3 has 15 amino acids. CDR3 loop: CASSQTEYRNTEAFF. CDR3 nucleotides: TGCGCCAGCAGCCAAACAGAATACAGAAACACTGAAGCTTTCTTT.

The CDR3: CARVTGDTEAFF. The CDR3 DNA reads as TGCGCCAGGGTTACAGGGGATACTGAAGCTTTCTTT. The gene calls are TRBV4-1 and TRBJ1-1; 7 bases align to TRBD1. The V segment lost 9 bases and the J segment 5 bases; nucleotides outside the gene matches: 6. CDR1 is MGHRA, CDR2 YSYEKL, per germline. The CDR3 is 12 residues long.

This rearrangement joins TRBV19 to TRBJ2-7; D unresolved. The germline V and J ends were trimmed by 2 bases and 0 bases, with 5 bases remaining between them. Germline-derived CDR1 and CDR2 are LNHDA and SQIVND (reference sequence). CDR3 size: 13 residues. CDR3 loop: CASSITYSYEQYF. CDR3 sequence (DNA): TGTGCCAGTAGTATAACCTACTCCTACGAGCAGTACTTC.

V gene TRBV5-1 combines with J gene TRBJ1-4; D ambiguous. V dropped 1 base and J dropped 8 bases, with 15 bases sitting between them. CDR1 SGHRS and CDR2 YFSETQ come from the germline V gene. The CDR3 contains 15 residues. The CDR3 sequence is CASSLQSRVGEKLFF. The CDR3 nucleotides are TGCGCCAGCAGCTTGCAGTCGAGGGTTGGGGAAAAACTGTTTTTT. The full variable domain, with the rest looked up from reference TRBV5-1 and TRBJ1-4, is KAGVTQTPRYLIKTRGQQVTLSCSPISGHRSVSWYQQTPGQGLQFLFEYFSETQRNKGNFPGRFSGRQFSNSRSEMNVSTLELGDSALYLCASSLQSRVGEKLFFGSGTQLSVL.

The genes are TRBV19 and TRBJ1-3; the match to TRBD1 covers 12 bases. CDR3 size: 18 residues. V lost 5 bases to trimming and J lost 4 bases; unmatched junction nucleotides: 12. The germline V gene encodes CDR1 LNHDA and CDR2 SQIVND (reference sequence). CDR3 residues: CASSSPGQGAFLGNTIYF. The CDR3 nucleotides read TGTGCCAGTAGTTCCCCGGGACAGGGGGCGTTTCTGGGAAACACCATATATTTT. The full variable domain, with the rest looked up from reference TRBV19 and TRBJ1-3, is DGGITQSPKYLFRKEGQNVTLSCEQNLNHDAMYWYRQDPGQGLRLIYYSQIVNDFQKGDIAEGYSVSREKKESFPLTVTSAQKNPTAFYLCASSSPGQGAFLGNTIYFGEGSWLTVV.

The rearrangement joins TRBV7-9 to TRBJ2-3, with D perhaps matching TRBD1 (5 bases). Trimming left V 0 bases short and J 0 bases short, with 7 bases between. The CDR3 extends over 15 amino acids. Germline V lookup: CDR1 SEHNR, CDR2 FQNEAQ (reference sequence). This CDR3 reads CASSLASGSTDTQYF. As DNA, the CDR3 is TGTGCCAGCAGCTTAGCGTCAGGGAGCACAGATACGCAGTATTTT. Filled out from reference TRBV7-9 and TRBJ2-3, the complete variable domain reads DTGVSQNPRHKITKRGQNVTFRCDPISEHNRLYWYRQTLGQGPEFLTYFQNEAQLEKSRLLSDRFSAERPKGSFSTLEIQRTEQGDSAMYLCASSLASGSTDTQYFGPGTRLTVL.

The chain has TRBV5-1 and TRBJ2-2; 8 bases line up with TRBD1. V dropped 3 bases and J dropped 0; count of bases not matched to a gene: 1. Germline CDR1 and CDR2: SGHRS and YFSETQ. This CDR3 region has 15 residues. The CDR3 loop reads CASSWTGPNTGELFF. The CDR3 DNA reads as TGCGCCAGCAGCTGGACAGGGCCGAACACCGGGGAGCTGTTTTTT.

V gene TRBV18 combines with J gene TRBJ1-2, with 8 bases aligning to TRBD1. V lost 4 bases and J lost 5; bases outside the gene matches: 6. The CDR3 is 14 amino acids. Germline-derived CDR1 and CDR2 are KGHSH and LQKENI. The CDR3 nucleotides are TGTGCCAGCTCACGGGGACAGGAGCAATATGGCTACACCTTC. This translates into CASSRGQEQYGYTF.

This chain uses TRBV29-1 with TRBJ2-5, with TRBD1 as a possible D gene (6 bases). V lost 6 bases to trimming and J lost 5 bases, with 16 bases between them. Per germline, CDR1 SQVTM and CDR2 ANQGSEA. This CDR3 has 13 residues. CDR3 residues: CSVLTGVGETQYF. CDR3 DNA sequence: TGCAGCGTCTTGACAGGCGTAGGGGAGACCCAGTACTTC.

The chain recombines TRBV7-8 with TRBJ1-1, with no clear D. Trimming removed 2 bases from V and 1 base from J, with 5 bases in between. CDR3 length: 13 residues. Germline V CDR1 and CDR2: SGHVS, FQNEAQ. The CDR3 DNA sequence: TGTGCCAGCAGCTTAACAGCGAACACTGAAGCTTTCTTT. This gives the protein CASSLTANTEAFF.

This chain links TRBV5-4 with TRBJ2-1; perhaps TRBD2 as D (5 bases). The length of the CDR3 is 14 residues. The germline V gene encodes CDR1 SGHNT and CDR2 YYREEE (reference sequence). Trimming took 6 bases from V and 9 from J, leaving 19 bases between them. Written as DNA, the CDR3 is TGTGCCAGCATGTGGGGAGATGTAGTGGGTGAGCAGTTCTTC. This gives the protein CASMWGDVVGEQFF. The full variable domain, in which reference TRBV5-4 and TRBJ2-1 provide the parts outside the CDR3, is ETGVTQSPTHLIKTRGQQVTLRCSSQSGHNTVSWYQQALGQGPQFIFQYYREEENGRGNFPPRFSGLQFPNYSSELNVNALELDDSALYLCASMWGDVVGEQFFGPGTRLTVL.

The J gene is TRBJ2-7, the V gene TRBV23-1; 7 bases map to TRBD1. TRBV23-1 is placed among ORFs of uncertain function. J gave up 2 bases and V 7 bases, and 23 bases lay outside the gene matches. The CDR3 length is 19 residues. CDR3 region: CASTQRRDSLKFLTYEQYF. DNA for the CDR3: TGCGCCAGCACCCAACGCCGGGACAGCCTAAAATTTCTCACCTACGAGCAGTACTTC.

On this clone: Other DNA sequences within the sample encode an identical CDR3. This chain connects TRBV28 to TRBJ2-7; no clear D gene. Germline V gene lookup returns CDR1 MDHEN and CDR2 SYDVKM. Trimming took off 3 bases at V and 3 bases at J, with 6 bases between the two ends. This CDR3 has 12 residues. The CDR3 region is CASSFSSYEQYF. The CDR3 DNA sequence: TGTGCCAGCAGTTTCTCCAGCTACGAGCAGTACTTC.

The J gene is TRBJ2-7, the V gene TRBV6-1, with 8 positions matching TRBD1. Trimming took 4 bases from V and 2 from J; bases not matched to a gene: 7. There are 15 residues in the CDR3. Germline loops: CDR1 MNHNS, CDR2 SASEGT. CDR3 sequence (DNA): TGTGCCAGCAGTGCCTCGACAGGGGATCCCTACGAGCAGTACTTC. Translation gives CASSASTGDPYEQYF.

The rearrangement links TRBV28 to TRBJ1-5; D is possibly TRBD1 (5 bases). The CDR3 sequence is 17 residues long. Germline V gene data show CDR1 as MDHEN and CDR2 as SYDVKM. V was clipped by 5 bases and J by 5 bases, with 22 bases between them. The CDR3 nucleotides read TGTGCCAGCAGTACCCTAACAGGCGCCCATGGGGATCAGCCCCAGCATTTT. Translated: CASSTLTGAHGDQPQHF.